The 25 T cell receptor beta chains listed next were all sequenced from one sample in a study of shared clonotypes between healthy human individuals (dated by TCRdb to the early 2020s). Library preparation employed the immunoSEQ multiplex PCR assay. As stored in TCRdb, this immuneACCESS dataset retains in-frame rearrangements with V and J assigned. A fraction of the clones does not appear; measured against another copy, unresolved V genes explain less than half of the discrepancy, and the remainder lacks a known reason. In this sample the table shows 2,500,000 or so clones, just under 95% of which occur a single time. About 0.41% of the sample is in the top ten clones. The sample taken for sequencing was naive CD4+ T cells from PBMCs. The meaning of the sample's cell subset or site label: CD45RA+ positively selected. Receptors were obtained from a young man in good health. Some clones in this sample may be carry-over from other donors' samples.

The chain carries TRBV9 and TRBJ1-1, with 7 bases identical to TRBD1. Germline V CDR1 and CDR2: SGDLS, YYNGEE. The length of the CDR3 is 15 residues. Trimming took 0 bases from V and 4 from J; bases not matched to a gene: 6. CDR3 in DNA: TGTGCCAGCAGCGTAGACCCACAGGGGATCACTGAAGCTTTCTTT. Amino acids: CASSVDPQGITEAFF.

The V gene is TRBV30, the J gene TRBJ2-2; the match to TRBD2 covers 10 bases. Germline V lookup: CDR1 GTSNPN, CDR2 SVGIG (reference sequence). The CDR3 loop spans 12 amino acids. After removal of 4 bases from V and 7 bases from J, the junction contained 0 bases not matched to a gene. As DNA, the CDR3 is TGTGCCTGGACTAGCGGGAGCGGGGAGCTGTTTTTT. Its translation: CAWTSGSGELFF.

This clone was recorded only once. This chain connects TRBV19 to TRBJ1-2; tentatively, D is TRBD1 (5 bases). Per germline, CDR1 LNHDA and CDR2 SQIVND (reference sequence). Trimming took off 1 base at V and 2 bases at J, with 8 bases between the two ends. The CDR3 loop spans 14 amino acids. CDR3 amino acids: CASSIVTVNYGYTF. CDR3 DNA: TGTGCCAGTAGTATAGTGACAGTAAACTATGGCTACACCTTC.

This chain uses TRBV10-1 with TRBJ2-3; D gene uncertain. The CDR3 has 14 residues. V was trimmed by 1 base and J by 0 bases, leaving 5 bases between them. Germline CDR1 reads WNHNN; CDR2 reads SYGVQD (reference sequence). CDR3 in DNA: TGCGCCAGCAGTGAGTTTGTTAGCACAGATACGCAGTATTTT. Protein sequence: CASSEFVSTDTQYF.

The J gene is TRBJ2-5, the V gene TRBV6-6, with D tentatively TRBD2 (7 bases). V gave up 11 bases and J gave up 1 base, with 17 bases separating them. Germline CDR1 reads MNHNY; CDR2 reads SVGAGI (reference sequence). This CDR3 spans 14 amino acids. CDR3: CAVLQGGRQETQYF. DNA for the CDR3: TGTGCCGTCCTACAGGGAGGGCGCCAAGAGACCCAGTACTTC.

This clone was detected only a few times. CDR3 coding DNA: TGTGCCTGGGGTCTAGGGGGACAGGGGGCTAATGAAGCTTTCTTT. It specifies CAWGLGGQGANEAFF. The genes are TRBV30 and TRBJ1-1, with 12 bases that match TRBD1. Trimming cost V 5 bases and J 7 bases; bases outside gene matches: 11. This CDR3 is built from 15 residues. CDR1 GTSNPN and CDR2 SVGIG come from the germline V gene (reference sequence).

The table lists this clone with a count of one. The rearrangement joins TRBV29-1 to TRBJ2-1, with D possibly matching TRBD2 (6 bases). Germline loops: CDR1 SQVTM, CDR2 ANQGSEA. CDR3 length: 16 residues. V dropped 0 bases and J dropped 6 bases, with 18 bases sitting between them. The CDR3 spells CSVEDLPSGGANEQFF. The CDR3 DNA follows: TGCAGCGTTGAAGATCTACCTTCCGGCGGGGCCAATGAGCAGTTCTTC.

The V and J genes are TRBV19 and TRBJ1-1, with D unclear. CDR1 is LNHDA and CDR2 is SQIVND in the germline V gene (reference sequence). V lost 5 bases and J lost 5, with 9 bases in between. The CDR3 has 12 residues. The DNA of the CDR3 is TGTGCCAGTAGTCCAAGACGGACTGAAGCTTTCTTT. This sequence encodes CASSPRRTEAFF.

The CDR3 nucleotides read TGCGCCAGCAGCTCCGGACAGGGGGTAGGGGAGCAGTACTTC. As protein: CASSSGQGVGEQYF. The chain combines TRBV5-1 with TRBJ2-7; TRBD1 matches 10 bases. This CDR3 comprises 14 residues. Germline V gene lookup returns CDR1 SGHRS and CDR2 YFSETQ. J gave up 7 bases and V 3 bases, and 7 bases lay outside the gene matches.

Regarding this clone: The same CDR3 also results from other DNA sequences found in this sample. The gene calls are TRBV2 and TRBJ2-1; no reliable D call. Germline assignment: CDR1 SNHLY and CDR2 FYNNEI. The CDR3 contains 11 residues. V lost 7 bases to trimming and J lost 4 bases, with 5 bases between them. CDR3 bases: TGTGCCAGCACCGAGTACAATGAGCAGTTCTTC. It codes for CASTEYNEQFF.

This clone was recorded only once. The V call is TRBV14, the J call TRBJ1-1, with TRBD1 identical over 8 bases. V was clipped by 4 bases and J by 7 bases; unmatched bases: 11. CDR1 is SGHDN and CDR2 is FVKESK in the germline V gene. This CDR3 comprises 15 residues. The CDR3 reads CASSLLQGASGEAFF. CDR3 coding DNA: TGTGCCAGCAGCCTTCTCCAGGGGGCTTCAGGTGAAGCTTTCTTT.

This chain joins TRBV30 and TRBJ2-5; 7 positions match TRBD2. The CDR3 contains 14 residues. The V gene end was trimmed by 8 bases and the J gene end by 3 bases; junction bases not matched to a gene: 12. Looked up from germline, CDR1 is GTSNPN and CDR2 is SVGIG (reference sequence). The chain's CDR3 is CAGLGGTKEETQYF. Here the CDR3 DNA reads TGTGCCGGCCTCGGGGGGACGAAGGAAGAGACCCAGTACTTC.

The V call is TRBV5-4, the J call TRBJ1-2; TRBD1 agrees at 7 bases. This CDR3 is 13 amino acids long. V was clipped by 3 bases and J by 4 bases; unmatched bases: 3. The germline gives CDR1 SGHNT, CDR2 YYREEE (reference sequence). CDR3 DNA: TGTGCCAGCAGCTCGACAGGGCTCTATGGCTACACCTTC. Protein: CASSSTGLYGYTF.

The rearrangement joins TRBV28 to TRBJ2-5; 9 bases fit TRBD1. With 1 base clipped from V and 0 bases from J, the junction kept 6 bases outside the gene matches. Looked up from germline, CDR1 is MDHEN and CDR2 is SYDVKM. The CDR3 length is 17 residues. The CDR3 nucleotides are TGTGCCAGCAGTTTATTTGTGCGGACAGGGGACCAAGAGACCCAGTACTTC. As protein: CASSLFVRTGDQETQYF.

The CDR3 DNA is TGTGCCAGTATGGGGGCCCCAGTAGCTTTCTTT. Its translation is CASMGAPVAFF. The rearrangement joins TRBV19 to TRBJ1-1, with TRBD1 as a possible D gene (6 bases). CDR1 LNHDA and CDR2 SQIVND come from the germline V gene (reference sequence). V dropped 7 bases and J dropped 10 bases, with 13 bases sitting between them. The CDR3 spans 11 residues.

This clone was observed a single time. Other DNA variants within this sample encode the same CDR3. The chain is built from TRBV19 and TRBJ1-1; no clear D. The germline CDR1 and CDR2 sequences are LNHDA and SQIVND (reference sequence). This CDR3 has 13 amino acids. V lost 3 bases, J lost 2 bases, and 7 bases lay in between. CDR3 nucleotide sequence: TGTGCCAGTAGTATTGGGCACAACACTGAAGCTTTCTTT. Its protein is CASSIGHNTEAFF.

The rearrangement joins TRBV18 to TRBJ2-5; 11 bases are a match to TRBD2. The germline gives CDR1 KGHSH, CDR2 LQKENI. The CDR3 is 17 residues long. V shed 2 bases and J 5 bases; nucleotides not matched to a gene: 10. The CDR3 loop is CASSPLASGRTGETQYF. The CDR3 nucleotides read TGTGCCAGCTCACCATTGGCTAGCGGGAGGACGGGTGAGACCCAGTACTTC.

The chain carries TRBV2 and TRBJ1-1; D ambiguous. Trimming cost V 6 bases and J 3 bases, with 17 bases left between them. The CDR3 extends over 15 amino acids. Germline CDR1 and CDR2: SNHLY and FYNNEI. The CDR3: CASRPNRNGDTEAFF. CDR3 DNA: TGTGCCAGCAGGCCCAACCGAAATGGGGACACTGAAGCTTTCTTT.

The V gene is TRBV15, the J gene TRBJ2-7; no clear D. V was trimmed by 3 bases and J by 1 base, leaving 10 bases between them. The CDR3 runs 14 residues. Germline V gene sequence: CDR1 LNHNV, CDR2 YYDKDF (reference sequence). DNA of the CDR3: TGTGCCACCAGCAGGAGGACGGAGTCCTACGAGCAGTACTTC. Translated, it gives CATSRRTESYEQYF.

This clone was counted once. The CDR3 protein is CASSLLGVGNYEQYF. The CDR3 DNA sequence: TGCGCCAGCAGCTTGCTCGGCGTAGGTAACTACGAGCAGTACTTC. The chain recombines TRBV5-1 with TRBJ2-5, with D unresolved. TRBJ2-7 matches the DNA end more closely, so the J call is doubtful. Germline V gene sequence: CDR1 SGHRS, CDR2 YFSETQ. This CDR3 contains 15 residues.

This chain joins TRBV25-1 and TRBJ1-1; TRBD1 might be the D (5 bases). The CDR3 has 16 residues. V was clipped by 3 bases and J by 0 bases, with 14 bases between them. Germline loops: CDR1 MGHDK, CDR2 SYGVNS. The CDR3 region has the DNA TGTGCCAGCAGTGATCGAAAGGGACCCATGAACACTGAAGCTTTCTTT. Translated: CASSDRKGPMNTEAFF.

CDR3 loop: CASSQETSGDTDTQYF. CDR3 nucleotides: TGCGCCAGCAGCCAAGAAACTAGCGGGGACACAGATACGCAGTATTTT. The rearrangement joins TRBV4-1 to TRBJ2-3; the match to TRBD2 covers 10 bases. V was clipped by 0 bases and J by 2 bases; unmatched bases: 2. The CDR3 has 16 residues. Germline CDR1 MGHRA, CDR2 YSYEKL.

The rearrangement links TRBV28 to TRBJ1-1; no clear D. This CDR3 is 15 amino acids long. Germline-derived CDR1 and CDR2 are MDHEN and SYDVKM. Trimming removed 8 bases at V and 0 bases at J, with 16 bases between. CDR3 nucleotide sequence: TGTGCCAGCTACCCGCCGGGCAGGATGAACACTGAAGCTTTCTTT. It translates to CASYPPGRMNTEAFF.

The genes are TRBV28 and TRBJ2-1, with TRBD2 matching 8 bases. V dropped 5 bases and J dropped 2; count of bases not matched to a gene: 20. The CDR3 is 20 residues long. Per germline, CDR1 MDHEN and CDR2 SYDVKM. The CDR3 sequence: CASSASGSGRKSLTYNEQFF. The CDR3 nucleotides read TGTGCCAGCAGTGCCTCAGGCAGCGGGAGAAAGTCTCTCACCTACAATGAGCAGTTCTTC.

V and J are TRBV5-1 and TRBJ1-1, with D possibly TRBD1 on 5 matching bases. Germline V gene lookup returns CDR1 SGHRS and CDR2 YFSETQ. The CDR3 spans 14 residues. Trimming took off 4 bases at V and 1 base at J, with 11 bases between the two ends. The CDR3 loop reads CASSPATGNTEAFF. CDR3 DNA sequence: TGCGCCAGCAGCCCGGCCACAGGGAACACTGAAGCTTTCTTT.